This T cell receptor (beta chain) derives from a study of T cell responses to AZD1222 COVID-19 vaccine. Study-level results: Spike-specific TCRs gained breadth and depth after people received two AZD1222 doses. Nearly half of the spike-specific TCRs reportedly recognize variant regions that carry no mutations. Clonal diversity may have been underestimated in mostly white British donors. Repertoires were sampled only after the peak T cell response.

Details on this clone: The antigen is undetermined.

The CDR3 length is 18 residues. CDR1 and CDR2 from the germline V gene are SGHAT and FQNNGV. Trimming cost V 2 bases and J 7 bases; bases outside gene matches: 9. Measured with immunoSEQ multiplex PCR; TCRdb has only the in-frame clones, and not every one. Of roughly 150,000 clones listed, less than 95% were seen once; the top ten hold roughly 1.3%. The clonotype comes from an adult in good health. The source material was peripheral blood, sampled on day 0 of AZD1222 vaccination. The V gene is TRBV11-2, the J gene TRBJ2-1; 15 positions match TRBD2. The CDR3 loop reads CASSLNNFGTSGGNEQFF. In nucleotides, the CDR3 is TGTGCCAGCAGCTTAAACAATTTCGGGACTAGCGGGGGGAATGAGCAGTTCTTC.